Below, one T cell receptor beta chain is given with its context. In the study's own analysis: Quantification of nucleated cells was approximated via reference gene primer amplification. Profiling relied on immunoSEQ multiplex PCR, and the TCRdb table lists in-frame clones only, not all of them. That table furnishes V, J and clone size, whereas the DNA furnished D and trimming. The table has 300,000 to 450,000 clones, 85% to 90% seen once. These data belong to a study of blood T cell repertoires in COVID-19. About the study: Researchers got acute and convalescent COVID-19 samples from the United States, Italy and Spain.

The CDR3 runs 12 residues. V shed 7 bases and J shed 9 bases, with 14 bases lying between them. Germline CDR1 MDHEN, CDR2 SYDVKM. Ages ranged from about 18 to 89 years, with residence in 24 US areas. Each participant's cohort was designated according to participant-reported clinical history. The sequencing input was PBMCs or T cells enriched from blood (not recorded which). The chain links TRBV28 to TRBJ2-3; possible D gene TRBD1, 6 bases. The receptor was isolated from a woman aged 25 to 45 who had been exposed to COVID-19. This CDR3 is CASTITGKTQYF. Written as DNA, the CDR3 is TGTGCCAGCACCATTACAGGGAAGACGCAGTATTTT.